This T cell receptor beta chain was captured in a study of post-analysis software for immune sequencing data. Whole-study results and caveats: Relative to controls, patients had a handful of TRBV segments at higher frequency, with TRBV5-6, TRBV5-1 and TRBV20-1 among these. There was significantly lower normalized Chao1 diversity in multiple sclerosis patients than in controls.

Each TCR beta cDNA library carried unique molecular identifiers. Each CDR3 protein is one row after TCRdb ran MiXCR on the PCR reads. The sample lists 700,000 to 800,000 distinct CDR3 sequences, 25% to 30% occurring once. This clonotype has more than one count but fewer than ten. What it binds is not known. V was clipped by 4 bases and J by 3 bases, with 21 bases between them. The CDR3 spans 17 residues. This TCR came from a girl aged 10-17 years with multiple sclerosis. The chain has TRBV12-3 or TRBV12-4 and TRBJ1-2; TRBD1 is a possible D gene (5 bases). Material: blood. The CDR3: CASSSIVQGFWDYGYTF. The CDR3 nucleotides read TGTGCCAGCAGTTCCATAGTTCAGGGCTTCTGGGACTATGGCTACACCTTC.